This is a list of T cell receptor beta chains from one sample in a study of shared clonotypes between healthy human individuals. Profiled with immunoSEQ multiplex PCR; TCRdb holds only in-frame clones, not every one. This sample has around 600,000 clones, with roughly 98% found just once. The sample was naive CD8+ T cells sorted from blood. The receptor source for this set is a man aged 25 to 45 in good health. Each CDR3 is given with its conserved first and last residue. A D gene is named only where the DNA matches it firmly. Only part of the rows carry a size: once, few, many, or a class if the clone is expanded.

clone size	V gene	J gene	D gene	CDR3 protein	CDR3 DNA
-	TRBV7-6	TRBJ2-2	-	CASSAETTNTGELFF	TGTGCCAGCAGCGCCGAGACTACGAACACCGGGGAGCTGTTTTTT
once	TRBV27	TRBJ2-1	TRBD2	CASSFGSSGYNEQFF	TGTGCCAGCAGTTTTGGGTCTAGCGGTTACAATGAGCAGTTCTTC
-	TRBV10-3	TRBJ2-7	TRBD2	CAISVHDLTSGRAYEQYF	TGTGCCATCAGTGTCCATGACCTGACTAGCGGGAGGGCCTACGAGCAGTACTTC
-	TRBV6-1	TRBJ2-1	TRBD1	CASSEWRDRGGEQFF	TGTGCCAGCAGTGAATGGAGGGACAGGGGTGGTGAGCAGTTCTTC
-	TRBV10-3	TRBJ2-2	-	CAISGIQGRHTGELFF	TGTGCCATCAGTGGGATACAGGGTAGACACACCGGGGAGCTGTTTTTT
-	TRBV15	TRBJ2-2	-	CATSRGQMANTGELFF	TGTGCCACCAGCAGAGGTCAGATGGCGAACACCGGGGAGCTGTTTTTT
-	TRBV6-1	TRBJ1-1	-	CASSELEDGTRLPEAFF	TGTGCCAGCAGTGAATTGGAGGACGGGACACGTCTACCTGAAGCTTTCTTT
-	TRBV9	TRBJ1-2	-	CASSVASTTRNNYGYTF	TGTGCCAGCAGCGTAGCTTCCACGACCAGGAACAACTATGGCTACACCTTC
-	TRBV10-2	TRBJ2-1	-	CASSDPGTYSYNEQFF	TGCGCCAGCAGTGACCCGGGGACCTACTCCTACAATGAGCAGTTCTTC
-	TRBV5-4	TRBJ1-2	-	CASSWGGIDYGYTF	TGTGCCAGCAGTTGGGGAGGGATCGACTATGGCTACACCTTC
-	TRBV29-1	TRBJ2-3	-	CSVDAGTSTDTQYF	TGCAGCGTTGATGCGGGAACTAGCACAGATACGCAGTATTTT
-	TRBV2	TRBJ2-3	-	CASSAGRGGEDTQYF	TGTGCCAGCAGTGCAGGCAGGGGAGGGGAGGATACGCAGTATTTT
-	TRBV15	TRBJ2-6	-	CATATTTVSDSGANVLTF	TGTGCCACAGCCACGACGACAGTGAGTGACTCTGGGGCCAACGTCCTGACTTTC
-	TRBV7-9	TRBJ2-1	-	CASSSPRLQYEQFF	TGTGCCAGCAGCTCCCCGAGACTACAATATGAGCAGTTCTTC
-	TRBV4-1	TRBJ2-7	-	CASSQDHGEQYF	TGCGCCAGCAGCCAGGACCACGGCGAGCAGTACTTC
-	TRBV9	TRBJ1-1	-	CASSPRGNTEAFF	TGTGCCAGCAGCCCTCGGGGGAACACTGAAGCTTTCTTT
-	TRBV7-9	TRBJ2-7	-	CASSLAAPSGRYEQYF	TGTGCCAGCAGCTTAGCTGCCCCTTCGGGACGCTACGAGCAGTACTTC
-	TRBV4-1	TRBJ2-7	-	CASSSREIGDYEQYF	TGCGCCAGCAGCTCCAGAGAGATCGGGGACTACGAGCAGTACTTC
-	TRBV9	TRBJ2-3	-	CASSGRYTDTQYF	TGTGCCAGCAGCGGACGGTACACAGATACGCAGTATTTT
-	TRBV7-9	TRBJ1-2	-	CASSLRELYGYTF	TGTGCCAGCAGCCTCCGGGAATTATATGGCTACACCTTC
-	TRBV4-1	TRBJ2-7	TRBD1	CASSDGQGAGEQYF	TGCGCCAGCAGCGACGGACAGGGGGCGGGGGAGCAGTACTTC
-	TRBV14	TRBJ2-3	-	CASSQDWPQSTDTQYF	TGTGCCAGCAGCCAAGATTGGCCGCAGAGCACAGATACGCAGTATTTT
-	TRBV30	TRBJ2-7	-	CAWSSPLEQYF	TGTGCCTGGAGTTCCCCTCTCGAGCAGTACTTC
-	TRBV28	TRBJ1-2	TRBD1	CASSFPMTGEDGYTF	TGTGCCAGCAGTTTCCCCATGACAGGGGAGGATGGCTACACCTTC